This T cell receptor beta chain was sequenced during a study of CD8+ T cells in alopecia areata. Across the whole study: The authors scored treated patients' severity by affected scalp percentage.

The authors extracted RNA and reverse transcribed it into cDNA as the sequencing template. The data were produced by immunoSEQ multiplex PCR, yet TCRdb's version contains in-frame clones alone and is incomplete. Here the sample spans a few hundred thousand clones, approximately 38% being singletons. This CDR3 contains 13 residues. Trimming took 3 bases from V and 7 from J, leaving 13 bases between them. Germline V lookup: CDR1 GTSNPN, CDR2 SVGIG (reference sequence). Noted treatment: oral pan-JAK inhibitor, 5-10 mg twice daily. The chain employs TRBV30 and TRBJ1-5; D gene uncertain. The receptor comes from a human donor with alopecia areata. Source: CD4+ T cells sorted from blood, taken between weeks 30 and 35, from a patient treated with tofacitinib. CDR3 amino acids: CAWSNQDYQPQHF. The CDR3 DNA reads TGTGCCTGGAGCAACCAGGATTACCAGCCCCAGCATTTT.